What follows is one T cell receptor (beta chain) and its context. The antigen this receptor binds is unknown. One base away there is no much larger clone; base qualities are not given. RNA was extracted using the RNeasy kit, and roughly 0.5 to 1 ug of the RNA was reverse transcribed with random hexamers. TCR beta CDR3 regions were amplified with the immunoSEQ multiplex PCR assay covering 54 Vbeta and 13 Jbeta segments. PCR amplification bias was corrected by using a synthetic template baseline for primer optimization and computational correction. The original methods were these. Reads were assigned to V, D and J genes according to IMGT and analyzed in immunoSEQ Analyzer, with only productive sequences retained. Clonality was computed as one minus Shannon entropy normalized by log2 of the number of productive unique sequences. For each patient and control, public and private clones were evaluated within the 100 most prevalent clones. A clone was defined as Susac-specific if it was absent from the healthy and MS cohorts, from roughly 980 published viral clones and from other ImmuneACCESS disease sequences. Clones were called with MiXCR by TCRdb after fastp trimmed the public reads at Q25, and only in-frame beta chains were retained. Rows are combined by CDR3 protein, so each entry shows the most common genes and DNA. The authors' filters were not applied to this entry. This sample gives about 180,000 distinct CDR3 sequences in total; under 97% of them show up just once. The ten largest clones capture more than 0.09% of the sample.

The source of the sample is a study of CD8 T cells in Susac syndrome (dated by TCRdb to the late 2010s). For context, the study as a whole: Repertoire sequencing was used to test whether CD8+ T cell activation and differentiation in Susac syndrome was antigen driven. Broad study findings and their caveats: The number of individuals in the TCR sequencing and HLA analysis was recognized as being relatively small.

The V and J ends are trimmed by 5 bases and 4 bases, leaving 14 bases between them. Taken from the germline V gene, the CDR1 and CDR2 loops are SNHLY and FYNNEI. The CDR3 starts with the cysteine, ends with the phenylalanine, and has 14 residues. Only CDR3 DNA remains: 42 bases, in frame from the first base. High-throughput TCR beta sequencing profiled peripheral blood CD8+ and CD4+ T cells from healthy donors, Susac syndrome patients and multiple sclerosis patients. Multiple sclerosis controls were treatment-naive patients with stable or active relapsing-remitting disease fulfilling revised McDonald criteria. Bulk CD8+ and CD4+ T cells were purified by magnetic negative isolation, while CD8+ TEMRA cells were enriched using FACS. Blood was collected in EDTA tubes and processed within 24 hours, with PBMCs isolated through density gradient centrifugation. PBMCs intended for TCR sequencing were frozen in liquid nitrogen and were later thawed in a 37 degrees C water bath. The sorted or isolated CD4+, CD8+ and CD8+ TEMRA cells reached a purity of at least 90%.

This receptor chain uses TRBV2 and TRBJ1-2, with a weak D call of TRBD1 (5 bases match). The sequenced sample consisted of CD4+ T cells from PBMCs. The clonotype was recovered from a human donor with multiple sclerosis. The CDR3 in this case is CASSREGQGYGYTF. The base sequence is TGTGCCAGCAGTAGGGAGGGGCAGGGCTATGGCTACACCTTC.